These T cell receptor beta chains were read from a single sample in a study of blood T cell repertoires in COVID-19. Assay used: immunoSEQ multiplex PCR; TCRdb lists only in-frame clones, some missing. This sample yields approximately 230,000 clones, of which just under 85% are seen a single time; over 12% belongs to the top ten. The sample taken for sequencing was PBMCs or T cells enriched from blood (not recorded which). These receptor sequences come from a middle-aged man who had recovered from COVID-19. Both conserved end residues are part of each CDR3. The D gene is left open where the match is weak. The size entry is marked missing in some rows and otherwise reads once, few, many or a size class.

v_call	clone_size	j_call	d_call	cdr3_aa	cdr3_nt
TRBV11-2	NA	TRBJ1-1	NA	CASSLVRADTEAFF	TGTGCCAGCAGCTTAGTCAGGGCTGACACTGAAGCTTTCTTT
TRBV14	once	TRBJ1-3	NA	CASSALTAGNTIYF	TGTGCCAGCAGCGCCCTAACAGCTGGAAACACCATATATTTT
TRBV10-3	NA	TRBJ2-3	NA	CAISESRDTDTQYF	TGTGCCATCAGTGAGTCCCGGGATACAGATACGCAGTATTTT
TRBV5-6	NA	TRBJ1-6	TRBD1	CASSSRVQGVGSPLHF	TGTGCCAGCAGCTCACGGGTCCAGGGGGTAGGTTCACCCCTCCACTTT
TRBV27	many	TRBJ2-7	NA	CASSLLSRPWEQYF	TGTGCCAGCAGTTTATTGAGCAGGCCTTGGGAGCAGTACTTC
TRBV7-3	NA	TRBJ2-1	TRBD2	CASSLRRGTSDYNEQFF	TGTGCCAGCAGCTTACGGCGCGGGACTAGTGACTACAATGAGCAGTTCTTC
TRBV10-3	NA	TRBJ1-2	NA	CAISAPGQNYGYTF	TGTGCCATCAGTGCCCCGGGACAAAACTATGGCTACACCTTC
TRBV5-6	NA	TRBJ1-2	NA	CASSLGTSINYGYTF	TGTGCCAGCAGCCTCGGGACATCGATTAACTATGGCTACACCTTC
TRBV6-6	NA	TRBJ2-7	TRBD1	CASRRTGGTYEQYF	TGTGCCAGCAGACGAACAGGGGGGACCTACGAGCAGTACTTC
TRBV9	NA	TRBJ2-2	NA	CASSGRGPANTGELFF	TGTGCCAGCAGCGGCCGGGGTCCCGCGAACACCGGGGAGCTGTTTTTT
TRBV7-9	NA	TRBJ2-7	TRBD2	CASTQRSGGGYEQYF	TGTGCCAGCACCCAACGGTCGGGGGGAGGCTACGAGCAGTACTTC
TRBV7-9	once	TRBJ1-1	NA	CASSLYNTEAFF	TGTGCCAGCAGCTTATATAACACTGAAGCTTTCTTT
TRBV7-3	NA	TRBJ2-1	TRBD2	CASGPSGGEYNEQFF	TGTGCCAGCGGGCCTAGCGGGGGGGAATACAATGAGCAGTTCTTC
TRBV10-3	NA	TRBJ1-1	NA	CAIGGRGHRMNTEAFF	TGTGCCATCGGGGGCAGGGGCCATCGGATGAACACTGAAGCTTTCTTT
TRBV24-1	NA	TRBJ2-1	NA	CATEQGSRDTSSYNEQFF	TGTGCCACCGAACAAGGATCCCGGGACACCAGCTCCTACAATGAGCAGTTCTTC
TRBV5-4	NA	TRBJ2-3	TRBD2	CASSRRLAGATDTQYF	TGTGCCAGCAGCCGGAGGCTAGCGGGGGCCACAGATACGCAGTATTTT
TRBV7-9	NA	TRBJ1-2	TRBD1	CASSPQGGQGAGGYTF	TGTGCCAGCAGCCCACAGGGGGGACAGGGGGCAGGAGGCTACACCTTC
TRBV6-2/TRBV6-3	NA	TRBJ2-2	NA	CASRPYDWAGELFF	TGTGCCAGCAGACCTTATGACTGGGCCGGGGAGCTGTTTTTT
TRBV18	NA	TRBJ2-1	NA	CASSPPESFYNEQFF	TGTGCCAGCTCACCACCGGAGTCTTTCTACAATGAGCAGTTCTTC
TRBV2	NA	TRBJ1-5	TRBD1	CASSTRGNSNQPQHF	TGTGCCAGCAGTACCAGGGGGAATAGCAATCAGCCCCAGCATTTT
TRBV7-8	few	TRBJ2-1	TRBD2	CASSLGAGTTSYNEQFF	TGTGCCAGCAGCTTAGGGGCCGGGACTACCTCCTACAATGAGCAGTTCTTC
TRBV10-3	NA	TRBJ2-7	NA	CAISVREGEQYF	TGTGCCATCAGTGTCAGGGAAGGGGAGCAGTACTTC
TRBV18	many	TRBJ1-6	NA	CASSPPSQLGPLHF	TGTGCCAGCTCACCCCCCTCCCAGCTAGGCCCCCTCCACTTT
TRBV15	NA	TRBJ2-1	TRBD1	CATSRRQGVSYNEQFF	TGTGCCACCAGCAGGAGACAGGGGGTCTCCTACAATGAGCAGTTCTTC
TRBV24-1	few	TRBJ1-2	NA	CATSDGTGTLYGYTF	TGTGCCACCAGTGACGGCACAGGGACCCTCTATGGCTACACCTTC
TRBV4-2	NA	TRBJ1-3	NA	CASSQDAGLGNTIYF	TGTGCCAGCAGCCAAGATGCCGGGTTAGGAAACACCATATATTTT
TRBV19	NA	TRBJ1-1	TRBD1	CASTPTGEGRGAEAFF	TGTGCCAGTACCCCGACAGGGGAAGGGCGAGGCGCTGAAGCTTTCTTT
TRBV3-1/TRBV3-2	few	TRBJ1-1	NA	CASGWGLNTEAFF	TGTGCCAGCGGGTGGGGCTTGAACACTGAAGCTTTCTTT
TRBV30	NA	TRBJ2-1	NA	CAARGSSYNEQFF	TGTGCCGCCAGGGGAAGCTCCTACAATGAGCAGTTCTTC
TRBV9	NA	TRBJ2-1	NA	CASSPPPIDNEQFF	TGTGCCAGCAGCCCCCCGCCGATAGACAATGAGCAGTTCTTC
TRBV11-2	NA	TRBJ1-4	NA	CASSLGWRDNEKLFF	TGTGCCAGCAGCTTAGGCTGGAGGGATAATGAAAAACTGTTTTTT
TRBV2	NA	TRBJ2-7	TRBD1	CASLLGTASYGYEQYF	TGTGCCAGCTTATTAGGGACAGCCAGCTACGGCTACGAGCAGTACTTC
TRBV7-9	NA	TRBJ1-2	NA	CASSLFRQTNYGYTF	TGTGCCAGCAGCTTATTTCGACAGACTAACTATGGCTACACCTTC
TRBV7-2	few	TRBJ1-1	TRBD1	CASSSYRGNTEAFF	TGTGCCAGCAGCTCCTACAGGGGGAACACTGAAGCTTTCTTT
TRBV7-2	NA	TRBJ1-4	NA	CASSRGGTQGEKLFF	TGTGCCAGCAGCCGTGGGGGCACGCAAGGGGAAAAACTGTTTTTT